This T cell receptor beta chain derives from a study of blood T cell repertoires in COVID-19. At the level of the study: Whether acute or convalescent, the COVID-19 samples came from the United States, Italy and Spain.

The protocol was immunoSEQ multiplex PCR, while the TCRdb copy is restricted to in-frame clones and leaves out a portion. The table has 150,000 to 200,000 clones, 83% seen once. V lost 3 bases and J lost 5; bases outside the gene matches: 8. CDR3 length: 15 amino acids. Germline loops: CDR1 SGDLS, CDR2 YYNGEE. The TCR sequence derives from a woman between 65 and 79 years old with COVID-19, enrolled during active disease. The chain couples TRBV9 to TRBJ2-1; TRBD2 matches at 7 bases. The sequencing input was peripheral blood. This CDR3 reads CASSDTGTTNNEQFF. The CDR3 bases are TGTGCCAGCAGCGATACCGGGACTACGAACAATGAGCAGTTCTTC.